Each of the 32 T cell receptor beta chains below was sequenced from the same sample in a study of ipilimumab plus nivolumab after autologous stem cell transplantation. The table came from immunoSEQ multiplex PCR; TCRdb's copy has only in-frame clones and leaves some out. The sample holds 15,000 to 20,000 clones, 70% to 85% seen once. The material sequenced was PBMCs, taken in a trial of ipilimumab plus nivolumab as post-transplant consolidation. Every receptor here comes from a male donor with diffuse large B-cell lymphoma.

V is TRBV19 and J is TRBJ1-1; 7 bases are a match to TRBD1. Germline CDR1 LNHDA, CDR2 SQIVND (reference sequence). The CDR3 loop spans 14 amino acids. Trimming took 5 bases from V and 4 from J; bases not matched to a gene: 7. The CDR3 reads CASSQLAGGTEAFF. The DNA of the CDR3 is TGTGCCAGTAGTCAATTGGCAGGGGGCACTGAAGCTTTCTTT.

By share of the sample, this clone is large (0.1 to 1%). The genes are TRBV9 and TRBJ1-6; D remains ambiguous. This CDR3 has 13 residues. V was trimmed by 0 bases and J by 5 bases, leaving 3 bases between them. Per germline, CDR1 SGDLS and CDR2 YYNGEE. The CDR3 DNA is TGTGCCAGCAGCGTAGGACATAATTCACCCCTCCACTTT. This gives the protein CASSVGHNSPLHF.

The DNA for the CDR3 is TGTGCCAGCAGCTTATCACTAGCGCTGGTCGAGCAGTACTTC. Translated, it gives CASSLSLALVEQYF. The chain is built from TRBV7-8 and TRBJ2-7, with 7 positions matching TRBD2. Germline lookup yields CDR1 SGHVS and CDR2 FQNEAQ. The junction had 7 bases not matched to a gene; V was cut back by 2 bases and J by 6 bases. This CDR3 has 14 amino acids.

This chain uses TRBV6-1 with TRBJ2-7, with TRBD2 matching 7 bases. V was clipped by 5 bases and J by 1 base; unmatched bases: 5. The CDR3 extends over 14 amino acids. Germline CDR1 MNHNS, CDR2 SASEGT. This CDR3 is CASSPDGGSYEQYF. Here the CDR3 DNA reads TGTGCCAGCAGTCCGGACGGGGGGTCCTACGAGCAGTACTTC.

The rearrangement uses TRBV30 and TRBJ2-3, with 8 bases fitting TRBD2. The CDR3 spans 15 residues. Germline V gives CDR1 GTSNPN, CDR2 SVGIG (reference sequence). Trimming removed 0 bases from V and 4 bases from J; junction bases left unmatched: 6. CDR3 residues: CAWSVTGRGADTQYF. In DNA form, the CDR3 reads TGTGCCTGGAGTGTTACCGGGCGGGGGGCAGATACGCAGTATTTT.

The V and J genes are TRBV19 and TRBJ2-5, with 8 nucleotides matching TRBD2. The J call may be incorrect, as the DNA end agrees better with TRBJ2-7. This CDR3 comprises 15 residues. CDR1 is LNHDA and CDR2 is SQIVND in the germline V gene (reference sequence). The CDR3 sequence is CASSILRGASYEQYF. The CDR3 DNA reads as TGTGCCAGTAGTATTCTGCGGGGGGCCTCCTACGAGCAGTACTTC.

The chain has TRBV5-8 and TRBJ2-5, with D tentatively TRBD1 (5 bases). Germline V CDR1 and CDR2: SGHTS, YDEGEE. This CDR3 has 14 residues. Trimming stripped 2 bases from V and 0 bases from J, with 8 bases between. The DNA for the CDR3 is TGTGCCAGCAGCTTAGGGGTGTACCAAGAGACCCAGTACTTC. Protein sequence: CASSLGVYQETQYF.

The chain carries TRBV5-1 and TRBJ2-3; no clear D gene. The CDR3 length is 15 residues. CDR1 and CDR2 (germline): SGHRS, YFSETQ. Trimming pared 7 bases from V and 0 bases from J, leaving 15 bases between. The CDR3 sequence: CASLISVWSTDTQYF. CDR3 DNA sequence: TGCGCCAGCCTCATAAGTGTGTGGAGCACAGATACGCAGTATTTT.

The chain uses TRBV13 and TRBJ1-1; no definite D call. Germline-derived CDR1 and CDR2 are PRHDT and FYEKMQ (reference sequence). The CDR3 is 15 residues long. V lost 11 bases, J lost 4 bases, and 23 bases lay in between. CDR3 protein: CASRQGRFGFTEAFF. CDR3 nucleotide sequence: TGTGCCTCACGGCAAGGGCGCTTTGGGTTCACTGAAGCTTTCTTT.

The gene calls are TRBV7-3 and TRBJ2-1; D is possibly TRBD1 or TRBD2 (5 bases each). V lost 2 bases, J lost 0 bases, and 8 bases lay in between. The CDR3 is 15 amino acids. CDR1 is SGHTA and CDR2 is FQGTGA in the germline V gene. The DNA of the CDR3 is TGTGCCAGCAGCTTACTGGGGACCTCCTACAATGAGCAGTTCTTC. Amino acids: CASSLLGTSYNEQFF.

The rearrangement joins TRBV10-3 to TRBJ2-7; TRBD2 matches 8 bases. V shed 8 bases and J 4 bases; nucleotides not matched to a gene: 19. CDR3 size: 17 residues. Germline V CDR1 and CDR2: ENHRY, SYGVKD. The CDR3 nucleotides are TGTGCCATCGGGGGGGAAACGGGAGGGAACGGCGGGTACGAGCAGTACTTC. Encoded protein: CAIGGETGGNGGYEQYF.

This clone was seen just once. This chain connects TRBV5-6 to TRBJ2-7; a possible D gene is TRBD2 (6 bases). The CDR3 spans 14 residues. The germline V gene encodes CDR1 SGHDT and CDR2 YYEEEE. Trimming took 2 bases from V and 2 from J, leaving 11 bases between them. CDR3 sequence reads: CASSFWSGAYEQYF. CDR3 nucleotide sequence: TGTGCCAGCAGCTTCTGGTCGGGAGCCTACGAGCAGTACTTC.

V is TRBV21-1 and J is TRBJ2-7; TRBD2 is taken as the D call from the table, unchecked against the DNA. TRBV21-1 is deemed a pseudogene. The CDR3 has 10 amino acids. The CDR3 DNA reads as TGTGCCAGCAGCCTTTTCGAGCAGTACTTC. Its protein product is CASSLFEQYF.

This clone is large within its sample. V is TRBV7-3 and J is TRBJ2-3; TRBD2 agrees at 11 bases. This CDR3 spans 15 amino acids. V dropped 5 bases and J dropped 2; count of bases not matched to a gene: 3. Looked up from germline, CDR1 is SGHTA and CDR2 is FQGTGA. In DNA form, the CDR3 reads TGTGCCAGCAGCCGACTAGCGGGGTCCACAGATACGCAGTATTTT. It is translated as CASSRLAGSTDTQYF.

The V call is TRBV18, the J call TRBJ1-2, with 8 nucleotides matching TRBD1. The germline gives CDR1 KGHSH, CDR2 LQKENI. The CDR3 has 15 residues. V lost 5 bases and J lost 4; bases outside the gene matches: 9. CDR3 loop: CASSGSDREPYGYTF. The CDR3 region has the DNA TGTGCCAGCTCAGGATCGGACAGGGAGCCCTATGGCTACACCTTC.

The chain combines TRBV11-3 with TRBJ1-1; D gene unclear. Germline-derived CDR1 and CDR2 are SGHNT and YENEEA. V lost 4 bases to trimming and J lost 5 bases, with 11 bases between them. The CDR3 sequence is 13 residues long. The CDR3: CASSSVSLTEAFF. The CDR3 nucleotides read TGTGCCAGCAGCTCGGTGAGTTTGACTGAAGCTTTCTTT.

The count of this clone is one. The chain combines TRBV2 with TRBJ1-4; possibly TRBD1 for D (6 bases). Germline V gene sequence: CDR1 SNHLY, CDR2 FYNNEI. There are 14 residues in the CDR3. V was clipped by 5 bases and J by 3 bases, with 10 bases between them. The CDR3 region is CASSLRGANEKLFF. As DNA, the CDR3 is TGTGCCAGCAGTCTCAGGGGAGCTAATGAAAAACTGTTTTTT. Based on the CDR3 plus reference TRBV2 and TRBJ1-4, the full variable domain is EPEVTQTPSHQVTQMGQEVILRCVPISNHLYFYWYRQILGQKVEFLVSFYNNEISEKSEIFDDQFSVERPDGSNFTLKIRSTKLEDSAMYFCASSLRGANEKLFFGSGTQLSVL.

V gene TRBV10-2 combines with J gene TRBJ2-2, with D perhaps assigned TRBD1 or TRBD2 (5 bases each). V gave up 4 bases and J gave up 5 bases, with 17 bases separating them. The CDR3 has 16 amino acids. The V gene's germline CDR1 is WSHSY and CDR2 SAAADI. CDR3 sequence (DNA): TGCGCCAGCAGTGGAGGGGCCCTGGTCTCTACCGGGGAGCTGTTTTTT. Translated, it gives CASSGGALVSTGELFF.

This clone is labeled as medium-sized. A read error may produce the germline difference seen at one junction end. The chain has TRBV30 and TRBJ1-5; D is uncertain. Looked up from germline, CDR1 is GTSNPN and CDR2 is SVGIG (reference sequence). The CDR3 runs 15 residues. The CDR3 here is CAWNRGRLSDQPQHF. The CDR3 DNA is TGTGCCTGGAACAGAGGCAGGCTTAGCGATCAGCCCCAGCATTTT. Drawing the rest from reference TRBV30 and TRBJ1-5, the complete variable domain is SQTIHQWPATLVQPVGSPLSLECTVEGTSNPNLYWYRQAAGRGLQLLFYSVGIGQISSEVPQNLSASRPQDRQFILSSKKLLLSDSGFYLCAWNRGRLSDQPQHFGDGTRLSIL.

V usage is TRBV11-2 and J usage is TRBJ1-2; D is uncertain. The V and J ends lost 4 bases and 5 bases respectively, with 11 bases between them. Germline CDR1 SGHAT, CDR2 FQNNGV. The CDR3 length is 13 residues. In DNA form, the CDR3 reads TGTGCCAGCAGCTATCCAGACCAATATGGCTACACCTTC. Its translation: CASSYPDQYGYTF.

This chain links TRBV12-5 with TRBJ2-6; D is perhaps TRBD2 (5 bases). The CDR3 spans 15 residues. The V end was cut by 7 bases, the J end by 0 bases, with 10 bases between. The germline V gene has CDR1 LGHNT and CDR2 FRNRAP. The CDR3 spells CASVADYSGANVLTF. For the CDR3, the DNA is TGTGCTAGTGTTGCAGACTACTCTGGGGCCAACGTCCTGACTTTC.

By share of the sample, this clone is medium-sized. The chain is built from TRBV30 and TRBJ2-2; D ambiguous. CDR1 GTSNPN and CDR2 SVGIG come from the germline V gene (reference sequence). The CDR3 is 14 residues long. Trimming took off 3 bases at V and 1 base at J, with 9 bases between the two ends. In DNA form, the CDR3 reads TGTGCCTGGAGGCACACCATGAACACCGGGGAGCTGTTTTTT. Translated, it gives CAWRHTMNTGELFF.

V and J are TRBV5-4 and TRBJ1-1, with D uncertain. Trimming removed 2 bases from V and 0 bases from J, with 14 bases in between. The length of the CDR3 is 16 residues. The germline CDR1 and CDR2 sequences are SGHNT and YYREEE (reference sequence). The CDR3 region has the DNA TGTGCCAGCAGCTTTGCTGTGAACCCCTTGAACACTGAAGCTTTCTTT. Its protein is CASSFAVNPLNTEAFF.

The rearrangement links TRBV5-4 to TRBJ2-3, with TRBD2 matching 10 bases. This CDR3 comprises 17 residues. The junction had 11 bases not matched to a gene; V was cut back by 4 bases and J by 3 bases. Germline-derived CDR1 and CDR2 are SGHNT and YYREEE (reference sequence). CDR3 DNA: TGTGCCAGCAGCATCTCTAGCGGGAGTGGGGGTACAGATACGCAGTATTTT. Protein: CASSISSGSGGTDTQYF.

The V call is TRBV11-1, the J call TRBJ2-5; D is unclear. Germline V gene data show CDR1 as SGHAT and CDR2 as FQDESV (reference sequence). V was pared by 1 base and J by 5 bases, with 8 bases between. This CDR3 has 13 amino acids. The CDR3 here is CASSLEVGETQYF. The CDR3 region has the DNA TGTGCCAGCAGCTTAGAGGTTGGGGAGACCCAGTACTTC.

This rearrangement joins TRBV19 to TRBJ2-3, with a tentative D call TRBD2 (5 bases). In germline, CDR1 is LNHDA, CDR2 SQIVND (reference sequence). Deletions cut 3 bases from V and 6 bases from J, with 7 bases between. The CDR3 is 12 amino acids. In DNA form, the CDR3 reads TGTGCCAGTAGTATTCCGGGGGATACGCAGTATTTT. Translating it yields CASSIPGDTQYF.

This clone was seen once. The rearrangement uses TRBV13 and TRBJ2-5; 13 bases align to TRBD2. CDR3 length equals 14 residues. V lost 4 bases and J lost 10; bases outside the gene matches: 6. CDR1 and CDR2 from the germline V gene are PRHDT and FYEKMQ (reference sequence). CDR3 protein: CASSSGTSGISQYF. For the CDR3, the DNA is TGTGCCAGCAGCTCCGGGACTAGCGGGATAAGCCAGTACTTC.

V is TRBV10-3 and J is TRBJ2-5; 8 nucleotides match TRBD1. Trimming at V came to 2 bases and at J to 4 bases, leaving 9 bases not matched to a gene. The CDR3 length is 16 residues. Germline CDR1 reads ENHRY; CDR2 reads SYGVKD. CDR3 in DNA: TGTGCCATCAGTGAGACAGAGACAGGGGCATTAGAGACCCAGTACTTC. Residues: CAISETETGALETQYF.

CDR3 sequence: CASSENPLNYGYTF. CDR3 bases: TGTGCCAGCAGTGAAAACCCCCTGAATTATGGCTACACCTTC. The chain is built from TRBV6-1 and TRBJ1-2; D is unclear. Trimming took 2 bases from V and 5 from J, leaving 12 bases between them. The CDR3 extends over 14 amino acids. Germline V gene lookup returns CDR1 MNHNS and CDR2 SASEGT.

The gene calls are TRBV6-6 and TRBJ2-4, with D unclear. Germline CDR1 reads MNHNY; CDR2 reads SVGAGI (reference sequence). The CDR3 is 14 residues long. V was clipped by 8 bases and J by 1 base, with 12 bases between them. CDR3 region: CASSNLGAKNIQYF. The CDR3 DNA is TGTGCCAGCTCCAATTTGGGGGCCAAAAACATTCAGTACTTC.

The V call is TRBV6-1, the J call TRBJ2-1; the D is unclear. Trimming pared 0 bases from V and 3 bases from J, leaving 0 bases between. The CDR3 runs to 12 residues. Per germline, CDR1 MNHNS and CDR2 SASEGT. For the CDR3, the DNA is TGTGCCAGCAGTGAAGCCTACAATGAGCAGTTCTTC. This translates into CASSEAYNEQFF.

This clone was seen once. The V and J genes are TRBV7-9 and TRBJ2-7; D is possibly TRBD1 or TRBD2 (6 bases each). The V gene lost 3 bases and the J gene lost 0 bases, with 15 bases spanning the gap. The germline V gene encodes CDR1 SEHNR and CDR2 FQNEAQ (reference sequence). CDR3 length: 16 residues. CDR3 sequence reads: CASSFSPGAGSYEQYF. The CDR3 region has the DNA TGTGCCAGCAGCTTCAGCCCGGGGGCGGGCTCCTACGAGCAGTACTTC.